This T cell receptor (beta chain) came from a study of CD8+ T cells in alopecia areata. cDNA serving as the sequencing template came from extracted, reverse transcribed RNA. Some clones are missing from TCRdb's copy, which holds only in-frame ones; the method was immunoSEQ multiplex PCR. Here the sample spans 150,000 to 200,000 clones, roughly 60% being singletons. The CDR3 totals 13 residues. V shed 6 bases, J shed 7 bases, and the junction held 4 bases outside the gene matches. CDR1 is MNHEY and CDR2 is SMNVEV in the germline V gene (reference sequence). Treatment noted: oral pan-JAK inhibitor, 5-10 mg twice daily.

The chain uses TRBV27 and TRBJ2-4; 9 positions agree with TRBD1. The source was CD4+ T cells sorted from blood, collected between weeks 47 and 50, from a patient treated with tofacitinib. The TCR comes from a human donor with alopecia areata. The CDR3 DNA follows: TGTGCCAGCAGGGGACAGGGTCACAACATTCAGTACTTC. This encodes CASRGQGHNIQYF.